This entry lists 30 T cell receptor beta chains sequenced from one sample in a study of blood T cell repertoires in COVID-19. The data were produced by immunoSEQ multiplex PCR, yet TCRdb's version contains in-frame clones alone and is incomplete. The sample records 320,000 or so clones, roughly 89% being singletons. The sample comprised PBMCs or T cells enriched from blood (not recorded which). The receptors shown here come from a man in his fifties or sixties who had recovered from COVID-19.

This clone was recorded once. The CDR3 sequence: CASSPRTGRSNQPQHF. The DNA for the CDR3 is TGTGCCAGCAGTCCCCGCACAGGACGAAGCAATCAGCCCCAGCATTTT. The chain joins TRBV28 to TRBJ1-5, with a possible D match to TRBD1 (5 bases). V lost 5 bases, J lost 1 base, and 15 bases lay in between. This CDR3 has 16 amino acids. In germline, CDR1 is MDHEN, CDR2 SYDVKM.

The chain is built from TRBV4-1 and TRBJ1-5, with 7 bases lining up with TRBD1. With 6 bases clipped from V and 7 bases from J, the junction kept 15 bases outside the gene matches. The CDR3 consists of 16 residues. CDR1 and CDR2 from the germline V gene are MGHRA and YSYEKL. CDR3 nucleotides: TGCGCCAGCAGTCTAGTAGTTACAGGGGATAAACAGCCCCAGCATTTT. This sequence encodes CASSLVVTGDKQPQHF.

V usage is TRBV3-1 (or the pseudogene TRBV3-2) and J usage is TRBJ2-5; D unresolved. CDR1 is LGHDT and CDR2 is YNNKEL in the germline V gene (reference sequence). The CDR3 totals 13 residues. Deletions cut 4 bases from V and 2 bases from J, with 8 bases between. The CDR3: CASSPRLQETQYF. CDR3 DNA: TGTGCCAGCAGCCCTCGCCTACAAGAGACCCAGTACTTC.

V is TRBV5-4 and J is TRBJ2-5; the D is unclear. Germline-derived CDR1 and CDR2 are SGHNT and YYREEE (reference sequence). Trimming cost V 0 bases and J 4 bases, with 10 bases left between them. The CDR3 length is 14 residues. The DNA of the CDR3 is TGTGCCAGCAGCTTGGGCAGCGTCGGAGAGACCCAGTACTTC. This translates into CASSLGSVGETQYF.

The chain has TRBV11-2 and TRBJ2-1; 9 bases map to TRBD2. The length of the CDR3 is 16 residues. CDR1 and CDR2 (germline): SGHAT, FQNNGV. The J segment lost 9 bases and the V segment lost 1 base, leaving 10 bases of the junction unmatched. CDR3 coding DNA: TGTGCCAGCAGCTTAGGGTTTGCGGGAGGGCTGGGTGAGCAGTTCTTC. Translated, it gives CASSLGFAGGLGEQFF.

The CDR3 nucleotides are TGCGCCAGCAGCCATCTTAGCGGGAGACGGAATGAGCAGTTCTTC. Amino acids: CASSHLSGRRNEQFF. The rearrangement uses TRBV4-1 and TRBJ2-1; 9 nucleotides match TRBD2. This CDR3 has 15 residues. Germline values: CDR1 MGHRA, CDR2 YSYEKL. V shed 3 bases, J shed 7 bases, and the junction held 7 bases outside the gene matches.

The genes are TRBV7-9 and TRBJ2-5; 7 positions match TRBD1. V lost 1 base, J lost 5 bases, and 4 bases stayed unmatched. The CDR3 contains 14 residues. Germline CDR1 SEHNR, CDR2 FQNEAQ (reference sequence). Here the CDR3 reads CASSLGQGVETQYF. DNA for the CDR3: TGTGCCAGCAGCTTAGGGCAGGGGGTTGAGACCCAGTACTTC.

J is TRBJ2-1 and V is TRBV4-2, with 9 bases fitting TRBD2. V dropped 3 bases and J dropped 6; count of bases not matched to a gene: 6. CDR1 and CDR2 (germline): LGHNA, YNFKEQ. This CDR3 region has 15 residues. This chain's CDR3 is CASSHGLAGTNEQFF. CDR3 in DNA: TGTGCCAGCAGCCACGGCCTAGCGGGAACCAATGAGCAGTTCTTC.

CDR3 coding DNA: TGTGCCAGCAGTTACGGGACAGCCTACAATGAGCAGTTCTTC. Its translation: CASSYGTAYNEQFF. The V and J genes are TRBV6-5 and TRBJ2-1; 7 bases map to TRBD1. This CDR3 comprises 14 residues. The V gene's germline CDR1 is MNHEY and CDR2 SVGAGI. Losses at the gene ends were 2 bases for V and 2 bases for J; bases not matched to a gene: 0.

This clone turned up a few times. J is TRBJ1-2 and V is TRBV4-1, with D perhaps TRBD1 (5 bases). Germline values: CDR1 MGHRA, CDR2 YSYEKL. Trimming stripped 2 bases from V and 8 bases from J, with 15 bases between. CDR3 size: 14 residues. DNA of the CDR3: TGCGCCAGCAGCCAACAGGGTAGGATCGAGGGCTACACCTTC. Protein sequence: CASSQQGRIEGYTF.

V is TRBV7-3 and J is TRBJ2-1, with 12 bases identical to TRBD1. V was clipped by 5 bases and J by 2 bases; unmatched bases: 10. This CDR3 contains 18 residues. Germline CDR1 is SGHTA and CDR2 is FQGTGA. CDR3 DNA: TGTGCCAGCAGCAGCGGGACAGGGGGCCTCACCCCCTACAATGAGCAGTTCTTC. Translated: CASSSGTGGLTPYNEQFF. Variable domain in full (rest from reference TRBV7-3 and TRBJ2-1): GAGVSQTPSNKVTEKGKYVELRCDPISGHTALYWYRQSLGQGPEFLIYFQGTGAADDSGLPNDRFFAVRPEGSVSTLKIQRTERGDSAVYLCASSSGTGGLTPYNEQFFGPGTRLTVL.

This chain links TRBV7-9 with TRBJ1-3, with D uncertain. From germline, CDR1 is SEHNR and CDR2 FQNEAQ (reference sequence). The CDR3 runs 16 residues. V was pared by 5 bases and J by 0 bases, with 14 bases between. Here the CDR3 DNA reads TGTGCCAGCAGCCGACGTACTATGGACTCTGGAAACACCATATATTTT. Translating gives CASSRRTMDSGNTIYF.

This clone has a handful of counts. The gene calls are TRBV24-1 and TRBJ1-1; 10 bases match TRBD1. The germline V gene has CDR1 KGHDR and CDR2 SFDVKD. V lost 7 bases, J lost 2 bases, and 6 bases stayed unmatched. The CDR3 is made up of 15 amino acids. CDR3 protein: CATRTGGGSNTEAFF. As DNA, the CDR3 is TGTGCCACCAGGACAGGGGGCGGAAGCAACACTGAAGCTTTCTTT.

V is TRBV6-2 or TRBV6-3 and J is TRBJ1-4; D is unresolved. The CDR3 is made up of 14 amino acids. Trimming took 2 bases from V and 0 from J, leaving 4 bases between them. Per germline, CDR1 MNHEY and CDR2 SVGEGT. In DNA, the CDR3 is TGTGCCAGCAGTTACGTAGCAACTAATGAAAAACTGTTTTTT. Encoded protein: CASSYVATNEKLFF.

The chain's CDR3 is CASSYPGGGLEAFF. The CDR3 DNA is TGTGCCAGCAGTTACCCTGGCGGGGGACTTGAAGCTTTCTTT. This chain uses TRBV6-2 or TRBV6-3 with TRBJ1-1, with D possibly being TRBD1 (5 bases). Trimming cost V 2 bases and J 7 bases, with 14 bases left between them. The length of the CDR3 is 14 residues. Germline-derived CDR1 and CDR2 are MNHEY and SVGEGT.

This chain joins TRBV2 and TRBJ2-1; 7 nucleotides line up with TRBD2. Germline values: CDR1 SNHLY, CDR2 FYNNEI. CDR3 length: 13 residues. The trim removed 8 bases at V and 8 bases at J, leaving 9 bases unmatched. For the CDR3, the DNA is TGTGCCAGCGAAAGAGGACTAGTCTATGAGCAGTTCTTC. This gives the protein CASERGLVYEQFF.

This clone was seen a single time. The CDR3 here is CASIAGDEKLFF. The CDR3 DNA reads TGTGCCAGTATAGCGGGGGATGAAAAACTGTTTTTT. V usage is TRBV19 and J usage is TRBJ1-4; D is possibly TRBD1 (5 bases). CDR3 length: 12 residues. V lost 7 bases, J lost 6 bases, and 9 bases lay in between. The germline V gene has CDR1 LNHDA and CDR2 SQIVND (reference sequence).

The V and J genes are TRBV19 and TRBJ1-5, with D perhaps TRBD1 (5 bases). This CDR3 comprises 14 residues. CDR1 and CDR2 from the germline V gene are LNHDA and SQIVND (reference sequence). With 8 bases removed from V and 3 bases from J, the gap between germline ends came to 14 bases. This CDR3 is CASRRARANQPQHF. DNA for the CDR3: TGTGCCAGTCGACGGGCCAGGGCCAATCAGCCCCAGCATTTT. The whole variable domain, remainder taken from reference TRBV19 and TRBJ1-5, is DGGITQSPKYLFRKEGQNVTLSCEQNLNHDAMYWYRQDPGQGLRLIYYSQIVNDFQKGDIAEGYSVSREKKESFPLTVTSAQKNPTAFYLCASRRARANQPQHFGDGTRLSIL.

This chain uses TRBV4-1 with TRBJ2-1, with TRBD1 matching 7 bases. The CDR3 spans 19 residues. Germline V gene data show CDR1 as MGHRA and CDR2 as YSYEKL. V lost 1 base and J lost 5; bases outside the gene matches: 17. The CDR3 bases are TGCGCCAGCAGCCAAGTAGGCAGGGGGAGATCAAAAGTCCACAATGAGCAGTTCTTC. Amino acids: CASSQVGRGRSKVHNEQFF.

The V gene is TRBV10-3, the J gene TRBJ2-5; D call uncertain. The CDR3 extends over 12 amino acids. CDR1 and CDR2 (germline): ENHRY, SYGVKD. The V gene lost 4 bases and the J gene lost 1 base, with 4 bases spanning the gap. The DNA for the CDR3 is TGTGCCATCAGTGTATCCCAAGAGACCCAGTACTTC. It codes for CAISVSQETQYF.

The chain recombines TRBV6-2 or TRBV6-3 with TRBJ2-3; the match to TRBD2 covers 9 bases. V trimming: 2 bases; J trimming: 3 bases; junction bases outside the gene matches: 6. In germline, CDR1 is MNHEY, CDR2 SVGEGT. CDR3 length: 16 amino acids. The CDR3 loop is CASSYVAGVGTDTQYF. CDR3 coding DNA: TGTGCCAGCAGTTACGTAGCGGGAGTGGGGACAGATACGCAGTATTTT.

DNA of the CDR3: TGTGCCAGCAGCTGGGGAGACGGGTACGAGCAGTACTTC. It yields the protein CASSWGDGYEQYF. The chain couples TRBV11-3 to TRBJ2-7, with D perhaps TRBD2 (5 bases). The CDR3 spans 13 residues. Trimming left V 4 bases short and J 4 bases short, with 11 bases between. Germline-derived CDR1 and CDR2 are SGHNT and YENEEA.

This chain uses TRBV18 with TRBJ2-5; the D gene is possibly TRBD1 (5 bases). This CDR3 region has 13 residues. Trimming shortened V by 2 bases and J by 5 bases, and 9 bases separated the two germline ends. Per the germline V gene, CDR1 is KGHSH and CDR2 is LQKENI. Here the CDR3 reads CASSPSRAETQYF. CDR3 nucleotides: TGTGCCAGCTCACCAAGCAGGGCGGAGACCCAGTACTTC.

This sequence joins TRBV3-1 (or the pseudogene TRBV3-2) and TRBJ2-5; 11 bases are shared with TRBD2. V lost 0 bases, J lost 1 base, and 7 bases stayed unmatched. This CDR3 is 18 amino acids long. Germline V gene sequence: CDR1 LGHDT, CDR2 YNNKEL (reference sequence). The CDR3 sequence is CASSQDLGTSGSQETQYF. The CDR3 DNA sequence: TGTGCCAGCAGCCAAGATTTGGGTACTAGCGGGAGCCAAGAGACCCAGTACTTC.

This chain joins TRBV18 and TRBJ2-7; 7 nucleotides align to TRBD2. Trimming took 6 bases from V and 0 from J; bases not matched to a gene: 8. CDR3 length: 15 residues. The germline V gene encodes CDR1 KGHSH and CDR2 LQKENI. As DNA, the CDR3 is TGTGCCAGCTCGCCAACTAGCGCCTCCTCCTACGAGCAGTACTTC. Its protein is CASSPTSASSYEQYF.

This sequence joins TRBV7-9 and TRBJ2-7; possibly TRBD1 for D (6 bases). Deletions cut 1 base from V and 0 bases from J, with 7 bases between. The CDR3 has 14 residues. Germline CDR1 reads SEHNR; CDR2 reads FQNEAQ (reference sequence). The CDR3 DNA follows: TGTGCCAGCAGCTTAGAAGGGGGCTCCTACGAGCAGTACTTC. Its translation is CASSLEGGSYEQYF.

This clone was recorded once. In nucleotides, the CDR3 is TGTGCCAGCAGCTTTAGCGGGAGAATGTTAGTCGATACGCAGTATTTT. As protein: CASSFSGRMLVDTQYF. V and J are TRBV11-2 and TRBJ2-3; 9 positions agree with TRBD2. Germline V gene lookup returns CDR1 SGHAT and CDR2 FQNNGV. This CDR3 is 16 amino acids long. V gave up 3 bases and J gave up 6 bases; unmatched junction bases: 10.

The rearrangement uses TRBV2 and TRBJ2-7; 14 nucleotides agree with TRBD2. There are 18 residues in the CDR3. Trimming at V came to 2 bases and at J to 5 bases, leaving 11 bases not matched to a gene. Germline CDR1 SNHLY, CDR2 FYNNEI. Here the CDR3 reads CASSEIQGTSGRTDEQYF. The CDR3 bases are TGTGCCAGCAGTGAAATTCAGGGGACTAGCGGGAGAACCGACGAGCAGTACTTC.

V usage is TRBV19 and J usage is TRBJ1-4; perhaps TRBD1 as D (6 bases). The V gene's germline CDR1 is LNHDA and CDR2 SQIVND (reference sequence). V was shortened by 3 bases and J by 10 bases, with 15 bases between the two germline ends. CDR3 length: 14 residues. This CDR3 is CASSMTGGYGKLFF. The CDR3 nucleotides are TGTGCCAGTAGTATGACGGGGGGCTACGGAAAACTGTTTTTT.

V usage is TRBV5-1 and J usage is TRBJ2-6, with unresolved D. Trimming left V 2 bases short and J 5 bases short, with 20 bases between. This CDR3 has 18 amino acids. Germline V CDR1 and CDR2: SGHRS, YFSETQ. The CDR3: CASSFIPVRSDRANVLTF. In DNA form, the CDR3 reads TGCGCCAGCAGCTTCATCCCAGTACGGAGTGATAGGGCCAACGTCCTGACTTTC.